The clone carrying this T cell receptor beta chain has more than one count but fewer than ten. The antigen remains unidentified. A single record per CDR3 protein comes from TCRdb applying MiXCR to the 5' RACE reads. The repertoire holds some 1,700,000 distinct CDR3 sequences, with about 32% as singletons. This CDR3 comprises 16 residues. Germline V gene data show CDR1 as SQVTM and CDR2 as ANQGSEA. V shed 3 bases and J shed 2 bases, with 18 bases lying between them. The record originates from a study of identical twins. Study results and limitations: The models systematically underestimated how much out-of-frame TCR alpha was shared in monozygotic twins. Insertions were fewer in abundant cord blood beta clonotypes, whereas memory repertoires showed none of this pattern. In beta out-of-frame sequences, the excess sharing between twins was weaker.

The receptor's source is a newborn girl in good health. What was sequenced was cord blood. The chain is built from TRBV29-1 and TRBJ2-3; maybe TRBD2 (5 bases). In DNA, the CDR3 is TGCAGCGTTGAGGACTTCCCCTACTCCTACACAGATACGCAGTATTTT. Protein product: CSVEDFPYSYTDTQYF.